This TCR beta chain originates from a study of T cell responses to AZD1222 COVID-19 vaccine. The study, taken as a whole, reports: Targeting of unmutated variant regions was reportedly seen in nearly half of spike-specific TCRs.

As for this clone: Its antigen is undetermined.

Profiling relied on immunoSEQ multiplex PCR, and the TCRdb table lists in-frame clones only, not all of them. The sample includes about 130,000 clones, about 80% of them seen just once. The CDR3 has 14 residues. Trimming pared 3 bases from V and 4 bases from J, leaving 10 bases between. Germline V CDR1 and CDR2: SNHLY, FYNNEI. This material consisted of peripheral blood, taken on day 0 of AZD1222 vaccination. The clonotype originates from an adult in good health. The chain links TRBV2 to TRBJ1-5, with unresolved D. CDR3 in amino acids: CASSDLSSNQPQHF. The CDR3 DNA follows: TGTGCCAGCAGTGACTTGTCTTCTAATCAGCCCCAGCATTTT.